This T cell receptor (beta chain) is drawn from a study of blood T cell repertoires in COVID-19. At the level of the study: The United States, Italy and Spain supplied acute and convalescent COVID-19 samples. The analysed material was cDNA or gDNA that came from T cells, B-cell-depleted T cells, or PBMCs.

Per the original data handling: Reference gene primers were amplified, and this amplification served to estimate nucleated cell counts. The repertoire was sequenced with immunoSEQ multiplex PCR; TCRdb's copy has only in-frame clones and lacks some. The V and J calls and clone size come from that table; D and trimming were worked out from the DNA. Of 200,000 to 300,000 clones in the sample, about 81% were seen once. The germline V gene has CDR1 SGHTA and CDR2 FQGTGA. The CDR3 is 14 amino acids. Trimming took 4 bases from V and 7 from J; bases not matched to a gene: 4. The chain is built from TRBV7-3 and TRBJ2-1; 10 nucleotides match TRBD2. The source is a woman in her fifties or sixties with active or convalescent COVID-19. The sample comprised peripheral blood. The CDR3 DNA is TGTGCCAGCAGCTCCAGCGGGGGGGCTAATGAGCAGTTCTTC. Amino acid sequence: CASSSSGGANEQFF.